This T cell receptor (beta chain) was sequenced for a study of T cells in localized non-small cell lung cancer. Study findings and constraints: Elevated circulating T cell density in blood was associated with longer overall survival. The greatest T cell clonality was found in uninvolved adjacent lung (higher than in tumor).

CDR3 length equals 13 residues. V was pared by 2 bases and J by 4 bases, with 11 bases between. Germline CDR1 reads GTSNPN; CDR2 reads SVGIG (reference sequence). This clone was observed once. Its antigen is currently unknown. Sequencing was performed with immunoSEQ multiplex PCR; in TCRdb, only in-frame clones are kept and a portion is missing. The table includes about 19,000 clones, 65% to 90% detected once. This TCR was sampled from a man aged 35-69 years with stage I lung adenocarcinoma. This chain links TRBV30 with TRBJ1-2, with D possibly being TRBD1 (6 bases). The sequences come from peripheral blood, collected before any cancer treatment. The CDR3 DNA reads TGTGCCTGGAGTCAGACAGGACCCTATGGCTACACCTTC. Translating it yields CAWSQTGPYGYTF.